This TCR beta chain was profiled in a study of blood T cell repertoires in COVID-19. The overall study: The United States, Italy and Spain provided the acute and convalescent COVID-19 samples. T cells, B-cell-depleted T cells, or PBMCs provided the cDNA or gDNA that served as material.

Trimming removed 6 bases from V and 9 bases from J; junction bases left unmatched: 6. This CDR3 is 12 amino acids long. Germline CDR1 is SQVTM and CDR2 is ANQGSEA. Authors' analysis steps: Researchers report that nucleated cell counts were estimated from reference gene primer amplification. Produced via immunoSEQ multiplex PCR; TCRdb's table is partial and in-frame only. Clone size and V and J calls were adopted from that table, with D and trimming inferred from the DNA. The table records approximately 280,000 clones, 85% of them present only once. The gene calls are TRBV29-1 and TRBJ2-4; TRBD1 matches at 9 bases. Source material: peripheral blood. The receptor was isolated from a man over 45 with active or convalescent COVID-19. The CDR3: CSVQGAQRIQYF. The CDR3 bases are TGCAGCGTACAGGGGGCGCAACGCATTCAGTACTTC.